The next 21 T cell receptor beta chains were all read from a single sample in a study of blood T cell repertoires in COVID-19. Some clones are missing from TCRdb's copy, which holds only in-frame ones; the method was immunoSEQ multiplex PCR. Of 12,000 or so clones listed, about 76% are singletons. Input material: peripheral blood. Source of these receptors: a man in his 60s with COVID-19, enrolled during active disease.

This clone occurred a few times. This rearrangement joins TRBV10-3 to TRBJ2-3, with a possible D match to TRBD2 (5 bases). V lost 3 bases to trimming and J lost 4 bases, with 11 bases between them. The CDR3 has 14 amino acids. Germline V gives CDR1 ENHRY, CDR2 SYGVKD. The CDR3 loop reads CAISDKGEADTQYF. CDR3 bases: TGTGCCATCAGTGATAAGGGAGAGGCAGATACGCAGTATTTT.

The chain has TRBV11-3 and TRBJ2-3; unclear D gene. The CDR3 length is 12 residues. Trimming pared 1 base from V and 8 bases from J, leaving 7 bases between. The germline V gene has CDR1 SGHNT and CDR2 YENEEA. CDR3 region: CASSLASGTQYF. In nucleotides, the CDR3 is TGTGCCAGCAGCTTAGCTTCGGGTACGCAGTATTTT.

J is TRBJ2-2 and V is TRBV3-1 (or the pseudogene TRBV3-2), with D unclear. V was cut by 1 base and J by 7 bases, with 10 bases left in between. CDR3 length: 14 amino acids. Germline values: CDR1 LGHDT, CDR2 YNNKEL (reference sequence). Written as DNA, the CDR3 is TGTGCCAGCAGCCAAGCGGTGTCCGTCGGGGAGCTGTTTTTT. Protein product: CASSQAVSVGELFF.

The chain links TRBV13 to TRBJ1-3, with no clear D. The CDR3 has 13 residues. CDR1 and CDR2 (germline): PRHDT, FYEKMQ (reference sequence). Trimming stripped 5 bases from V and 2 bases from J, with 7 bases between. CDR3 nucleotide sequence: TGTGCCAGCAGCGAGGGTACTGGAAACACCATATATTTT. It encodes CASSEGTGNTIYF. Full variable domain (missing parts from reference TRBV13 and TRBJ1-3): AAGVIQSPRHLIKEKRETATLKCYPIPRHDTVYWYQQGPGQDPQFLISFYEKMQSDKGSIPDRFSAQQFSDYHSELNMSSLELGDSALYFCASSEGTGNTIYFGEGSWLTVV.

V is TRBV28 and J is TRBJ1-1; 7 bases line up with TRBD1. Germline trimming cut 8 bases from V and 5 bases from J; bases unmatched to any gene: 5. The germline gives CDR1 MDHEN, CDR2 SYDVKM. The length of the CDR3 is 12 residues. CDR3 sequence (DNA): TGTGCCAGCCAGGACAGGAGAACTGAAGCTTTCTTT. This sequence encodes CASQDRRTEAFF.

CDR3 DNA: TGTGCCAGCAGTTACCCTGAGTCAGAGGACTATGGCTACACCTTC. Its protein product is CASSYPESEDYGYTF. The chain combines TRBV6-6 with TRBJ1-2; the D is unclear. There are 15 residues in the CDR3. Germline V gene sequence: CDR1 MNHNY, CDR2 SVGAGI (reference sequence). V gave up 2 bases and J gave up 3 bases, with 13 bases separating them.

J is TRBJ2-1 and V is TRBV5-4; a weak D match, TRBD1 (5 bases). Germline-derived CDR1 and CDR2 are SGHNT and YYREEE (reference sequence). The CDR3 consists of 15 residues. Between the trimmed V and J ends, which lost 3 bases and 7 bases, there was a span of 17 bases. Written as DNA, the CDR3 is TGTGCCAGCAGCTACCCGGCAAGGGGCCGGAATGAGCAGTTCTTC. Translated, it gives CASSYPARGRNEQFF.

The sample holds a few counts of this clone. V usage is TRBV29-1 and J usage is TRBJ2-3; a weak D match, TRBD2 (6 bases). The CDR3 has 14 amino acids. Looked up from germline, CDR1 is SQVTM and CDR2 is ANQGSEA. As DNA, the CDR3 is TGCCAAAGTTCTCCTAGCGCCCACACAGATACGCAGTATTTT. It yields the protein CQSSPSAHTDTQYF.

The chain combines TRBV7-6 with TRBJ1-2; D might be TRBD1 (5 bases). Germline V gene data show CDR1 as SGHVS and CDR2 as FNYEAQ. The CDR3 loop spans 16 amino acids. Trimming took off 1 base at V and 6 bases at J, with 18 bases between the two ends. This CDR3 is CASSLDPTGRWDGYTF. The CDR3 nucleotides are TGTGCCAGCAGCTTAGACCCAACAGGCCGGTGGGATGGCTACACCTTC.

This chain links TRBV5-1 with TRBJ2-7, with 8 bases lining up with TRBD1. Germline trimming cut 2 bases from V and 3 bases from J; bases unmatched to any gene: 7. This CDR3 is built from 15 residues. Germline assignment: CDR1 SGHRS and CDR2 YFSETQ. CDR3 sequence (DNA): TGCGCCAGCAGCTTTCGACTCGGGACAGGCTACGAGCAGTACTTC. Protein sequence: CASSFRLGTGYEQYF.

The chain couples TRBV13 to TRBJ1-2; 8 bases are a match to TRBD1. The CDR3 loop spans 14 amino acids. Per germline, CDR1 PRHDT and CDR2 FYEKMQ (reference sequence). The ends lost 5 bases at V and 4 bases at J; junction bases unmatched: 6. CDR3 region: CASSRGQGAYGYTF. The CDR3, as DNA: TGTGCCAGCAGCCGGGGGCAGGGGGCCTATGGCTACACCTTC. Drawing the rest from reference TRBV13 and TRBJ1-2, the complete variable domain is AAGVIQSPRHLIKEKRETATLKCYPIPRHDTVYWYQQGPGQDPQFLISFYEKMQSDKGSIPDRFSAQQFSDYHSELNMSSLELGDSALYFCASSRGQGAYGYTFGSGTRLTVV.

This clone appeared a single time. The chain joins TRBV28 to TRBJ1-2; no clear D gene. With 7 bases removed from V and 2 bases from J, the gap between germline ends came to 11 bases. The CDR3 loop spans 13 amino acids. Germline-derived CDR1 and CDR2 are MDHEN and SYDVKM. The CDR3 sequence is CASTGRANYGYTF. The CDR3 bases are TGTGCCAGCACGGGGAGGGCAAACTATGGCTACACCTTC.

In nucleotides, the CDR3 is TGTGCCAGCAGCAGCCCCGGCGGGACCCCCTTCGGTACGCAGTATTTT. Translated, it gives CASSSPGGTPFGTQYF. The chain links TRBV5-4 to TRBJ2-3, with D possibly matching TRBD2 (6 bases). The CDR3 sequence is 16 residues long. Germline V gives CDR1 SGHNT, CDR2 YYREEE (reference sequence). V lost 4 bases and J lost 8, with 23 bases in between. Filled out from reference TRBV5-4 and TRBJ2-3, the complete variable domain reads ETGVTQSPTHLIKTRGQQVTLRCSSQSGHNTVSWYQQALGQGPQFIFQYYREEENGRGNFPPRFSGLQFPNYSSELNVNALELDDSALYLCASSSPGGTPFGTQYFGPGTRLTVL.

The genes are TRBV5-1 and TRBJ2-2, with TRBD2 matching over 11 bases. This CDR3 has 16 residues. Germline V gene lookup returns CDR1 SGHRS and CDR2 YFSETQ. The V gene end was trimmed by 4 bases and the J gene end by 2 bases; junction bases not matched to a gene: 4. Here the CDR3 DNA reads TGCGCCAGCAGCCCGCTAGCGGGAGGTAACACCGGGGAGCTGTTTTTT. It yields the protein CASSPLAGGNTGELFF.

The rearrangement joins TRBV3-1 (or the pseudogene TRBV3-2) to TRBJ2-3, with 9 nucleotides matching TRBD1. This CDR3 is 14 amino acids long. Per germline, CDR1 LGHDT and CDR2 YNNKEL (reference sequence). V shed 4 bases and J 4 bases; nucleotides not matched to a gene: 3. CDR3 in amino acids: CASSPGTGPDTQYF. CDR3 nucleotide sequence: TGTGCCAGCAGCCCCGGGACAGGGCCAGATACGCAGTATTTT.

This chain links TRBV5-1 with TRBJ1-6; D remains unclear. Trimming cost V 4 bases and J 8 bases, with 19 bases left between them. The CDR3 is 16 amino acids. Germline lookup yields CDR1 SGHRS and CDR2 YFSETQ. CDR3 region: CASSRNDVRGDSPLHF. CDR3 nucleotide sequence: TGCGCCAGCAGCCGAAATGATGTTCGGGGTGATTCACCCCTCCACTTT.

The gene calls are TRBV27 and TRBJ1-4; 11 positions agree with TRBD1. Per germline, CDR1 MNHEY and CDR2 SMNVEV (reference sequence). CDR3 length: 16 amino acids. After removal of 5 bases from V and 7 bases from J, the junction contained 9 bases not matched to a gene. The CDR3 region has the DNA TGTGCCAGCAGTCTCGGGACAGGGGGATTGATTGAAAAACTGTTTTTT. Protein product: CASSLGTGGLIEKLFF.

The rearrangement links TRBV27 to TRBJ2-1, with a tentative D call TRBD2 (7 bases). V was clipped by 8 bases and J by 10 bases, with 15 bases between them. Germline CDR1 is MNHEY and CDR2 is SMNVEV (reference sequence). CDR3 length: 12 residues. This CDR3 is CASAAGAREQFF. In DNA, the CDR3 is TGTGCCAGCGCCGCGGGGGCCCGAGAGCAGTTCTTC.

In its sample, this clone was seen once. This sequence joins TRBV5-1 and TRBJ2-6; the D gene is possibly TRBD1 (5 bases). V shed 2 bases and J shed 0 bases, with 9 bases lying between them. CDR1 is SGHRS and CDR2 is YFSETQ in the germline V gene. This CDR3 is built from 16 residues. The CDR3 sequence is CASSFGRVSGANVLTF. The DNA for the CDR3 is TGCGCCAGCAGCTTCGGCAGGGTCTCTGGGGCCAACGTCCTGACTTTC.

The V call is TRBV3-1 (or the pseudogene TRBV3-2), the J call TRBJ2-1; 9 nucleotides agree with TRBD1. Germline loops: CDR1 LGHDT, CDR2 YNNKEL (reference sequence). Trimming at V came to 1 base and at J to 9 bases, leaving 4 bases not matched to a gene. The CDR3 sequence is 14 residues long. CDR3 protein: CASSQGDRDSEQFF. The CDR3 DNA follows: TGTGCCAGCAGCCAAGGGGACAGGGATAGTGAGCAGTTCTTC.

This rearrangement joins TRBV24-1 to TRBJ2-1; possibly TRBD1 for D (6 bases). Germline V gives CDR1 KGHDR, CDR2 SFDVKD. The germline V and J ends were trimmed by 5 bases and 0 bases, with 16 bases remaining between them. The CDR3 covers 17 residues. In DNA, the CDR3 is TGTGCCACCAGTGGCCTCGGGACACCTAGCTCCTACAATGAGCAGTTCTTC. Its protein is CATSGLGTPSSYNEQFF.